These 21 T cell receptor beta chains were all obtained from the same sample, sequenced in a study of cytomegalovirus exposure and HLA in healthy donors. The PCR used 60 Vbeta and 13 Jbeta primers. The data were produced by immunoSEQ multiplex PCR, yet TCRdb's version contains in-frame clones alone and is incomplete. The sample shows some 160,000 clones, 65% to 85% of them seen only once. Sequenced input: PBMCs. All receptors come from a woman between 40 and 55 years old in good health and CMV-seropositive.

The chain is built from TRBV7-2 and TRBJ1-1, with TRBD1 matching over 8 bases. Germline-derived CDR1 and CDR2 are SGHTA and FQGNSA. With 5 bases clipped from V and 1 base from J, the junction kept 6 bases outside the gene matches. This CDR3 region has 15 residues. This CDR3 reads CASSPRTGKNTEAFF. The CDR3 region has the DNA TGTGCCAGCAGCCCGAGGACAGGGAAGAACACTGAAGCTTTCTTT.

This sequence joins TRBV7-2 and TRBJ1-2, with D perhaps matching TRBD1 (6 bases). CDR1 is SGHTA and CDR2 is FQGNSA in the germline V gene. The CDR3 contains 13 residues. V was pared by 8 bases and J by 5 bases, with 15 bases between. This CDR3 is CASRDTSPYGYTF. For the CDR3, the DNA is TGTGCCAGCCGGGACACTTCCCCGTATGGCTACACCTTC.

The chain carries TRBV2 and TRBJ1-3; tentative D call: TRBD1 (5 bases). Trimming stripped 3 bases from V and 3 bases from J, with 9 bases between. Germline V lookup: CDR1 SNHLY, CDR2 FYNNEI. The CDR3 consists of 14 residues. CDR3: CASSDGAGGNTIYF. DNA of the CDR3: TGTGCCAGCAGTGATGGGGCTGGTGGAAACACCATATATTTT.

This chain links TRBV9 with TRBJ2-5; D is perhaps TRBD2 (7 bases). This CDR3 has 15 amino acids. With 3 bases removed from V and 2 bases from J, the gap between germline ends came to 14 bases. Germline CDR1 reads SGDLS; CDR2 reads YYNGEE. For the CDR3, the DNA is TGTGCCAGCAGCGAGGGGGGGACATTTCAAGAGACCCAGTACTTC. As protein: CASSEGGTFQETQYF.

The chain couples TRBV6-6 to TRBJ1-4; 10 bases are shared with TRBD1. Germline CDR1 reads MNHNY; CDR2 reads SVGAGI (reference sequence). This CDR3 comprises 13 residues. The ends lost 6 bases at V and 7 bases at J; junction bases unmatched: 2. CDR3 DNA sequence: TGTGCCAGCAGCGGGACAGGGGTTGAAAAACTGTTTTTT. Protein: CASSGTGVEKLFF.

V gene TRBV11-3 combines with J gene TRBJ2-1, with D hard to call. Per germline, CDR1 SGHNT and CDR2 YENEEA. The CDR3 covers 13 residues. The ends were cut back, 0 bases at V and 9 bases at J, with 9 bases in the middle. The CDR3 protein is CASSLDQVAEQFF. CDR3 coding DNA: TGTGCCAGCAGCTTAGATCAGGTGGCTGAGCAGTTCTTC.

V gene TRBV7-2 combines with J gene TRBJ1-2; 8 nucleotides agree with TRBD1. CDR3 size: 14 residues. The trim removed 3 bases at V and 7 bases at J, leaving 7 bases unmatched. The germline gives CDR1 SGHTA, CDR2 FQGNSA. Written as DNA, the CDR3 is TGTGCCAGCAGCTTGAGCAGGGGGCATGGTGGCTACACCTTC. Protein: CASSLSRGHGGYTF.

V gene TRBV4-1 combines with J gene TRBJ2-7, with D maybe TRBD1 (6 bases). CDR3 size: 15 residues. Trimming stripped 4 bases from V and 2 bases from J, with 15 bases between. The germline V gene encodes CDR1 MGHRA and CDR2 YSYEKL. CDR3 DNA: TGCGCCAGCAGCCGACTGACAGGTGCCGCCTACGAGCAGTACTTC. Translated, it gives CASSRLTGAAYEQYF.

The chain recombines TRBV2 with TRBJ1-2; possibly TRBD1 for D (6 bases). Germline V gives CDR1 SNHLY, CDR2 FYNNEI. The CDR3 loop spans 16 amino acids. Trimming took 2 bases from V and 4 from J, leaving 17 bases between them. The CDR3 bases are TGTGCCAGCAGTGAATTCGGGGGGCTCTCGTTCTATGGCTACACCTTC. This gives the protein CASSEFGGLSFYGYTF.

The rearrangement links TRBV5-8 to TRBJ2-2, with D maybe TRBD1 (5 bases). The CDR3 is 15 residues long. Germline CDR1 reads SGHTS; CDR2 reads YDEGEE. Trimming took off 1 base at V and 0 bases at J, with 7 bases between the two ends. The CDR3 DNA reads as TGTGCCAGCAGCTTGACAGGCGCGAACACCGGGGAGCTGTTTTTT. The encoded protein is CASSLTGANTGELFF. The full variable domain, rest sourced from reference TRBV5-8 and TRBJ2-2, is EAGVTQSPTHLIKTRGQQATLRCSPISGHTSVYWYQQALGLGLQFLLWYDEGEERNRGNFPPRFSGRQFPNYSSELNVNALELEDSALYLCASSLTGANTGELFFGEGSRLTVL.

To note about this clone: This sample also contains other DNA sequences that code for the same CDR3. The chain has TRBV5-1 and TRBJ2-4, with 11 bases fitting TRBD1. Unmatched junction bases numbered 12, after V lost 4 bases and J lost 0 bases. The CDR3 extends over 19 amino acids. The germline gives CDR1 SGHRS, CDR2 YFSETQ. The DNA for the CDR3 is TGCGCCAGCAGCCCGACTGGGACAGGGGGTCTTCTAGCCAAAAACATTCAGTACTTC. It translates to CASSPTGTGGLLAKNIQYF.

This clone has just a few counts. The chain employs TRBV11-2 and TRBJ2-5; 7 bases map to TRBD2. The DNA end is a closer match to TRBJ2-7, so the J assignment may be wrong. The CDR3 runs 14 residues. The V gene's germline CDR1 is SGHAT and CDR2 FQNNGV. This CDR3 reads CASSLERGTYEQYF. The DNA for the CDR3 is TGTGCCAGCAGCTTAGAGCGGGGGACCTACGAGCAGTACTTC.

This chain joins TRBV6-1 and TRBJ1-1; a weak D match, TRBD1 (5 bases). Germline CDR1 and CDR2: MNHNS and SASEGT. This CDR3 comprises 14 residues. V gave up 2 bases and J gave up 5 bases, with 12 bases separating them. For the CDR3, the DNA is TGTGCCAGCAGTGAACTCAGGGTATGGACTGAAGCTTTCTTT. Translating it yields CASSELRVWTEAFF.

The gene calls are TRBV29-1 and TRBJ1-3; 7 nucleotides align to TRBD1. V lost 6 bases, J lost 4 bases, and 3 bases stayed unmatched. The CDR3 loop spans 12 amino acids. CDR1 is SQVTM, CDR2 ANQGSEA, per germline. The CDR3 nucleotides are TGCAGCGTCAAAGGGGGCGGAAACACCATATATTTT. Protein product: CSVKGGGNTIYF.

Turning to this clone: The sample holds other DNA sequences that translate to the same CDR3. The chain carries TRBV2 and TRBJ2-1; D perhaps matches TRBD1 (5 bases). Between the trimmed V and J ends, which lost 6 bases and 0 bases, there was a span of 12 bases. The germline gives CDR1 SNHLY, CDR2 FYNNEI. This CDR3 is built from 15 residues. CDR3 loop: CASRETGGSYNEQFF. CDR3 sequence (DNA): TGTGCCAGCAGAGAAACAGGTGGCTCCTACAATGAGCAGTTCTTC.

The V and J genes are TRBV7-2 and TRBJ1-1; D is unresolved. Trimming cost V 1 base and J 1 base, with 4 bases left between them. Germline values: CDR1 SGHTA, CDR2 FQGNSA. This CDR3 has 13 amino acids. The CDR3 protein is CASSLGANTEAFF. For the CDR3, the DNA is TGTGCCAGCAGCTTAGGAGCGAACACTGAAGCTTTCTTT.

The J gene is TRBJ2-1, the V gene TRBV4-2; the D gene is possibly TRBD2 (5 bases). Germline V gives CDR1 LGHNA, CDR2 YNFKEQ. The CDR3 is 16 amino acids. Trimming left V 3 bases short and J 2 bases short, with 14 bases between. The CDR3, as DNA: TGTGCCAGCAGCCACTCGACCGGGGAGACCTACAATGAGCAGTTCTTC. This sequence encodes CASSHSTGETYNEQFF.

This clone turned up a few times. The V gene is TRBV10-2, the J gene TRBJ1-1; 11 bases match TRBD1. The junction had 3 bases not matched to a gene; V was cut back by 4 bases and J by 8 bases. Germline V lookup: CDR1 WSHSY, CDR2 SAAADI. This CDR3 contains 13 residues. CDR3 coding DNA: TGCGCCAGCAGTGGGACAGGGGGCGGAGAAGCTTTCTTT. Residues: CASSGTGGGEAFF.

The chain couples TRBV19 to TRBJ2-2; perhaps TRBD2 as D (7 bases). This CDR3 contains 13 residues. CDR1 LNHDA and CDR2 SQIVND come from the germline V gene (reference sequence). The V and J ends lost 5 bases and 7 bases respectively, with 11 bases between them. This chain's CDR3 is CASSGGGGGELFF. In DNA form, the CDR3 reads TGTGCCAGTAGTGGCGGGGGCGGCGGGGAGCTGTTTTTT.

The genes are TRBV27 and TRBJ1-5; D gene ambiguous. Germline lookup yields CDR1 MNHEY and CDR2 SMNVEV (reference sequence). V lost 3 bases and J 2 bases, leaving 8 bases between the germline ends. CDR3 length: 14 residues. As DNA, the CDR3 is TGTGCCAGCAGTTTCGTAGCAGGCAATCAGCCCCAGCATTTT. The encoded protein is CASSFVAGNQPQHF.

The chain's CDR3 is CASRPFKGQGSGYTF. The CDR3 region has the DNA TGTGCCAGCAGACCTTTCAAGGGACAGGGTTCGGGCTACACCTTC. The chain uses TRBV27 and TRBJ1-2, with 9 nucleotides matching TRBD1. After removal of 6 bases from V and 8 bases from J, the junction contained 13 bases not matched to a gene. In germline, CDR1 is MNHEY, CDR2 SMNVEV (reference sequence). This CDR3 is 15 amino acids long.